This entry is about one TCR beta chain. The data originate from a study of blood T cell repertoires in COVID-19. Study summary: PBMCs, B-cell-depleted T cells, or T cells provided the cDNA or gDNA that made up the material.

Authors' data handling: The authors estimated nucleated cell counts from reference gene primer amplification. The repertoire was sequenced with immunoSEQ multiplex PCR; TCRdb's copy has only in-frame clones and lacks some. The DNA was the basis for D and trimming; V, J and clone size are from that table. The sample records 300,000 to 500,000 clones, more than 75% being singletons. Cohort placement rested on clinical history that participants reported themselves. With V trimmed by 4 bases and J by 6 bases, 8 bases remained unmatched. The CDR3 totals 14 residues. Germline CDR1 reads SGHTA; CDR2 reads FQGTGA.

The chain employs TRBV7-3 and TRBJ1-2; 7 nucleotides agree with TRBD1. Sequenced input: PBMCs or T cells enriched from blood (not recorded which). The clonotype originates from a woman in her 30s with acute COVID-19. CDR3 amino acids: CASSWQGELDGYTF. The CDR3 DNA reads TGTGCCAGCAGCTGGCAGGGGGAACTAGATGGCTACACCTTC.